Following are 18 T cell receptor beta chains from one sample sequenced in a study of graft-versus-host responses after intestinal transplantation. For these receptors, no antigen is known. Only in-frame clones appear in the TCRdb table, and some are missing; sequencing was by immunoSEQ multiplex PCR. The data hold just over 40,000 clones, with approximately 95% observed a single time. Here the sequenced sample was unstimulated CD8+ T cells sorted from spleen or lymph node cells, taken before transplant. Receptor source: a human donor who was the organ donor for an intestinal transplant.

V gene TRBV15 combines with J gene TRBJ1-6, with 7 bases aligning to TRBD1. This CDR3 has 14 amino acids. The trim removed 4 bases at V and 6 bases at J, leaving 3 bases unmatched. CDR1 and CDR2 (germline): LNHNV, YYDKDF (reference sequence). The CDR3 is CATSTRQGNSPLHF. The CDR3, as DNA: TGTGCCACCAGCACAAGACAGGGTAATTCACCCCTCCACTTT.

This chain's CDR3 is CASSHGPGLAGQTQYF. As DNA, the CDR3 is TGTGCCAGCAGCCACGGACCGGGACTAGCGGGCCAGACCCAGTACTTC. The rearrangement uses TRBV7-3 and TRBJ2-5; 12 nucleotides match TRBD2. Unmatched junction bases numbered 10, after V lost 5 bases and J lost 6 bases. This CDR3 has 16 amino acids. CDR1 and CDR2 (germline): SGHTA, FQGTGA. The variable domain in full, completed from reference TRBV7-3 and TRBJ2-5, reads GAGVSQTPSNKVTEKGKYVELRCDPISGHTALYWYRQSLGQGPEFLIYFQGTGAADDSGLPNDRFFAVRPEGSVSTLKIQRTERGDSAVYLCASSHGPGLAGQTQYFGPGTRLLVL.

The chain couples TRBV4-3 to TRBJ2-3; TRBD1 is a possible D gene (5 bases). CDR3 length: 16 amino acids. Deletions cut 0 bases from V and 3 bases from J, with 13 bases between. From germline, CDR1 is LGHNA and CDR2 YSLEER. The CDR3 region has the DNA TGCGCCAGCAGCCAAGACCCCGACAGCCGTACAGATACGCAGTATTTT. Translation: CASSQDPDSRTDTQYF.

The rearrangement joins TRBV9 to TRBJ2-1, with D unresolved. Germline assignment: CDR1 SGDLS and CDR2 YYNGEE. The CDR3 has 11 residues. Trimming pared 3 bases from V and 5 bases from J, leaving 3 bases between. The DNA of the CDR3 is TGTGCCAGCAGCGCAAACAATGAGCAGTTCTTC. It yields the protein CASSANNEQFF.

This chain connects TRBV9 to TRBJ2-2; D is possibly TRBD1 (6 bases). The CDR3 runs 14 residues. Germline values: CDR1 SGDLS, CDR2 YYNGEE. Trimming cost V 3 bases and J 4 bases, with 10 bases left between them. For the CDR3, the DNA is TGTGCCAGCAGCGGGTGGGACACCACCGGGGAGCTGTTTTTT. Its protein is CASSGWDTTGELFF.

This clone was seen only once. The genes are TRBV6-4 and TRBJ2-1, with 8 bases identical to TRBD2. The CDR3 length is 14 residues. Germline trimming cut 7 bases from V and 4 bases from J; bases unmatched to any gene: 6. Per germline, CDR1 MRHNA and CDR2 SNTAGT. This CDR3 reads CASTRGGLYNEQFF. CDR3 nucleotides: TGTGCCAGCACCCGCGGGGGGTTATACAATGAGCAGTTCTTC.

The chain carries TRBV13 and TRBJ2-1; 10 nucleotides line up with TRBD1. V lost 5 bases and J lost 4; bases outside the gene matches: 8. The CDR3 covers 16 residues. Looked up from germline, CDR1 is PRHDT and CDR2 is FYEKMQ (reference sequence). The CDR3 DNA follows: TGTGCCAGCAGCCTCCTCATGGGACAGGGGTACAATGAGCAGTTCTTC. This gives the protein CASSLLMGQGYNEQFF.

The rearrangement links TRBV21-1 to TRBJ2-5; the table's D call, TRBD2, was not checked against the DNA. TRBV21-1 is a recognized pseudogene. The CDR3 is made up of 13 amino acids. The CDR3 bases are TGTGCCAGATTGGACTACCCCCAAAAGACCCAGTACTTC. Translating it yields CARLDYPQKTQYF.

The V call is TRBV15, the J call TRBJ1-4; the match to TRBD1 covers 10 bases. V lost 3 bases to trimming and J lost 4 bases; unmatched junction nucleotides: 8. CDR1 LNHNV and CDR2 YYDKDF come from the germline V gene (reference sequence). CDR3 length: 17 residues. CDR3 coding DNA: TGTGCCACCAGCAGCTACTTAGGACAGGGGGGTAATGAAAAACTGTTTTTT. This sequence encodes CATSSYLGQGGNEKLFF.

This clone was counted a single time. One junction end does not reproduce the germline sequence, and a read error may be involved. The V gene is TRBV7-7, the J gene TRBJ1-2; 9 bases map to TRBD1. This CDR3 is 18 amino acids long. Germline CDR1 SSHAT, CDR2 FNYEAQ (reference sequence). The CDR3 reads CASSLAAGQGLRGEGYTF. The DNA of the CDR3 is TGTGCTAGCAGCTTAGCGGCGGGACAGGGATTGAGGGGGGAAGGCTACACCTTC.

This rearrangement joins TRBV4-1 to TRBJ2-3; D not resolved. There are 12 residues in the CDR3. From germline, CDR1 is MGHRA and CDR2 YSYEKL. Trimming shortened V by 4 bases and J by 6 bases, and 8 bases separated the two germline ends. The CDR3 spells CASSLTLDTQYF. The CDR3 DNA reads as TGCGCCAGCAGCCTTACCTTGGATACGCAGTATTTT.

The CDR3 DNA is TGTGCCAGCAGCAATAATGAGCAGTTCTTC. Amino acids: CASSNNEQFF. The chain is built from TRBV21-1 and TRBJ2-1. TRBV21-1 is termed a pseudogene. This CDR3 is 10 amino acids long.

This chain connects TRBV4-1 to TRBJ1-5; 9 positions agree with TRBD1. CDR1 MGHRA and CDR2 YSYEKL come from the germline V gene. J was trimmed by 2 bases and V by 4 bases; bases with no gene match: 3. The CDR3 loop spans 15 amino acids. CDR3 amino acids: CASSRDRGGNQPQHF. CDR3 bases: TGCGCCAGCAGCCGAGACAGGGGGGGCAATCAGCCCCAGCATTTT.

The rearrangement links TRBV6-7 to TRBJ2-1, with D perhaps given as TRBD1 or TRBD2 (5 bases each). TRBV6-7 is an ORF, and what it does is uncertain. The CDR3 spans 15 residues. Deletions cut 5 bases from V and 10 bases from J, with 21 bases between. The CDR3 nucleotides are TGTGCCAGCAGTACGGGGACCATTTTGAGTTGGGAGCAGTTCTTC. It encodes CASSTGTILSWEQFF.

CDR3 DNA sequence: TGTGCCAGCAGCCCGCAGGGGTACGAAGCTTTCTTT. Translating gives CASSPQGYEAFF. The V gene is TRBV5-5, the J gene TRBJ1-1; D possibly corresponds to TRBD1 (6 bases). Germline CDR1 and CDR2: SGHKS and YYEKEE (reference sequence). V lost 4 bases to trimming and J lost 8 bases, with 12 bases between them. The CDR3 is made up of 12 amino acids.

The chain uses TRBV6-1 and TRBJ1-6; D uncertain. V was trimmed by 10 bases and J by 1 base, leaving 14 bases between them. CDR1 is MNHNS, CDR2 SASEGT, per germline. The CDR3 length is 15 residues. The CDR3 DNA reads as TGTGCCACCACCCCGTTGGGATCCTATAATTCACCCCTCCACTTT. Encoded protein: CATTPLGSYNSPLHF.

The genes are TRBV9 and TRBJ2-1; D is ambiguous. Germline CDR1 is SGDLS and CDR2 is YYNGEE. V shed 2 bases and J shed 3 bases, with 9 bases lying between them. CDR3 length: 14 residues. CDR3 sequence reads: CASSVESNYNEQFF. The CDR3 coding sequence is TGTGCCAGCAGCGTTGAGAGTAACTACAATGAGCAGTTCTTC.

Only one count was recorded for this clone. The V and J genes are TRBV21-1 and TRBJ1-6; TRBD1 is taken as the D call from the table, unchecked against the DNA. TRBV21-1 corresponds to a pseudogene. The CDR3 sequence is 13 residues long. The CDR3 loop is CASSKGQGSPLHF. CDR3 DNA: TGTGCCAGCAGCAAGGGACAGGGTTCACCCCTCCACTTT.